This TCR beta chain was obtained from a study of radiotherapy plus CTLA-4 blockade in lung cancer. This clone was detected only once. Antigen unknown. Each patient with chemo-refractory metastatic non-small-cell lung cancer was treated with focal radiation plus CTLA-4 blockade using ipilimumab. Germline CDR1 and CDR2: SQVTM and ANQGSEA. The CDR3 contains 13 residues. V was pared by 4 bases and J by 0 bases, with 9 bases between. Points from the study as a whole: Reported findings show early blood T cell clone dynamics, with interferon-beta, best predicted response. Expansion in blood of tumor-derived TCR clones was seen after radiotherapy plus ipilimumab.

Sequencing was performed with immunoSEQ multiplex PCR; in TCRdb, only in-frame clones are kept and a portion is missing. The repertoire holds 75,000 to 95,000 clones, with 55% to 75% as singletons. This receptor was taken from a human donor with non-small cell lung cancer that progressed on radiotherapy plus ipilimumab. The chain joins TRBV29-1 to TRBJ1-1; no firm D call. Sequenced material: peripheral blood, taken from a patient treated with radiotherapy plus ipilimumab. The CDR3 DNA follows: TGCAGCGTTGGAGTGAGTATGAACACTGAAGCTTTCTTT. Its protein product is CSVGVSMNTEAFF.